This T cell receptor (beta chain) came from a study of T-cell memory formation after mild COVID-19. Turning to the study itself: Among the donors, TCR clusters were largely specific to each donor. Study observations and caveats: Among clones peaking at day 37 in the second wave, SARS-CoV-2 specificity remained unconfirmed.

A remark on this clonotype: Its antigen is as yet unknown.

This CDR3 region has 15 residues. Per germline, CDR1 LGHDT and CDR2 YNNKEL (reference sequence). V was shortened by 5 bases and J by 4 bases, with 15 bases between the two germline ends. MiXCR, run by TCRdb on the 5' RACE reads, gives a single entry per CDR3 protein. The table records tens of thousands of distinct CDR3 sequences, around 16% of them present only once. This rearrangement joins TRBV3-1 to TRBJ1-5; D is unresolved. This clonotype was sampled from a man aged 18 to 30 who had mild COVID-19 (a few samples of this study predate the infection). Cell type and time point are not known. The material sequenced was PBMCs or a T cell subset sorted from them (not recorded which). CDR3 in amino acids: CASSYGPGRNQPQHF. The CDR3 DNA follows: TGTGCCAGCAGCTACGGTCCGGGAAGAAATCAGCCCCAGCATTTT.